Presented here are 19 T cell receptor beta chains from one specimen sequenced in a study of tissue T cells after allogeneic stem cell transplantation. Measured with immunoSEQ multiplex PCR; TCRdb has only the in-frame clones, and not every one. The sample carries roughly 4,000 clones, roughly 70% recorded once. Source: left colon tissue, taken at autopsy. Every receptor here comes from a woman aged 18-50 years with breast cancer.

J is TRBJ1-1 and V is TRBV5-4, with a weak D call TRBD1 (6 bases). This CDR3 comprises 13 residues. V shed 5 bases and J shed 2 bases, with 10 bases lying between them. Per the germline V gene, CDR1 is SGHNT and CDR2 is YYREEE (reference sequence). CDR3 protein: CASRDSRNTEAFF. DNA for the CDR3: TGTGCCAGCAGGGACAGCAGAAACACTGAAGCTTTCTTT.

V and J are TRBV5-1 and TRBJ1-1; D possibly corresponds to TRBD1 (6 bases). The V and J ends lost 0 bases and 11 bases respectively, with 14 bases between them. The length of the CDR3 is 13 residues. The germline CDR1 and CDR2 sequences are SGHRS and YFSETQ. CDR3 residues: CASSLEAGVGAFF. In DNA, the CDR3 is TGCGCCAGCAGCTTGGAGGCAGGGGTAGGCGCTTTCTTT.

The chain has TRBV5-6 and TRBJ2-7; perhaps TRBD1 as D (6 bases). V was shortened by 1 base and J by 4 bases, with 6 bases between the two germline ends. The germline gives CDR1 SGHDT, CDR2 YYEEEE. The CDR3 spans 12 residues. The CDR3 nucleotides are TGTGCCAGCAGCTTGACAGGGTACGAGCAGTACTTC. This codes for CASSLTGYEQYF. Full variable domain (missing parts from reference TRBV5-6 and TRBJ2-7): DAGVTQSPTHLIKTRGQQVTLRCSPKSGHDTVSWYQQALGQGPQFIFQYYEEEERQRGNFPDRFSGHQFPNYSSELNVNALLLGDSALYLCASSLTGYEQYFGPGTRLTVT.

J is TRBJ2-5 and V is TRBV7-2; D is possibly TRBD1 or TRBD2 (7 bases each). CDR1 and CDR2 from the germline V gene are SGHTA and FQGNSA. V dropped 4 bases and J dropped 5 bases, with 14 bases sitting between them. The CDR3 loop spans 14 amino acids. The CDR3 is CASSSQGEGETQYF. CDR3 bases: TGTGCCAGCAGCTCCCAGGGGGAGGGGGAGACCCAGTACTTC.

This clone was picked up one time. J is TRBJ2-2 and V is TRBV12-5, with 8 positions matching TRBD1. The CDR3 loop spans 16 amino acids. V dropped 6 bases and J dropped 1; count of bases not matched to a gene: 7. The V gene's germline CDR1 is LGHNT and CDR2 FRNRAP. CDR3 DNA: TGTGCTAGTGGCGCAGGACAGGGAGGGAACACCGGGGAGCTGTTTTTT. Protein sequence: CASGAGQGGNTGELFF. Complete variable domain (other parts from reference TRBV12-5 and TRBJ2-2): DARVTQTPRHKVTEMGQEVTMRCQPILGHNTVFWYRQTMMQGLELLAYFRNRAPLDDSGMPKDRFSAEMPDATLATLKIQPSEPRDSAVYFCASGAGQGGNTGELFFGEGSRLTVL.

This chain joins TRBV7-2 and TRBJ2-7; D not resolved. Looked up from germline, CDR1 is SGHTA and CDR2 is FQGNSA. The CDR3 has 14 amino acids. Trimming cost V 4 bases and J 1 base, with 11 bases left between them. DNA for the CDR3: TGTGCCAGCAGCTCTCAAGCAGAATCCTACGAGCAGTACTTC. This translates into CASSSQAESYEQYF.

This chain uses TRBV11-1 with TRBJ2-7; the match to TRBD1 covers 8 bases. The length of the CDR3 is 13 residues. With 4 bases clipped from V and 3 bases from J, the junction kept 2 bases outside the gene matches. Germline assignment: CDR1 SGHAT and CDR2 FQDESV (reference sequence). CDR3 in amino acids: CASSWTGRYEQYF. The DNA for the CDR3 is TGTGCCAGCAGCTGGACAGGGCGCTACGAGCAGTACTTC.

The chain carries TRBV12-5 and TRBJ2-3; no firm D call. Trimming cost V 6 bases and J 3 bases, with 7 bases left between them. The length of the CDR3 is 12 residues. Germline V gene data show CDR1 as LGHNT and CDR2 as FRNRAP. The CDR3 spells CASGHRTDTQYF. DNA of the CDR3: TGTGCTAGTGGCCACCGGACAGATACGCAGTATTTT.

The CDR3 loop reads CASSFGGPDTQYF. CDR3 nucleotide sequence: TGTGCCAGCAGCTTCGGGGGGCCAGATACGCAGTATTTT. The V call is TRBV5-5, the J call TRBJ2-3; a weak D match, TRBD2 (7 bases). Per germline, CDR1 SGHKS and CDR2 YYEKEE (reference sequence). V dropped 2 bases and J dropped 4 bases, with 8 bases sitting between them. The CDR3 spans 13 residues. The complete variable domain, with remaining parts taken from reference TRBV5-5 and TRBJ2-3, reads DAGVTQSPTHLIKTRGQQVTLRCSPISGHKSVSWYQQVLGQGPQFIFQYYEKEERGRGNFPDRFSARQFPNYSSELNVNALLLGDSALYLCASSFGGPDTQYFGPGTRLTVL.

The chain uses TRBV2 and TRBJ2-3; TRBD2 matches at 13 bases. Germline CDR1 is SNHLY and CDR2 is FYNNEI. Germline trimming cut 10 bases from V and 3 bases from J; bases unmatched to any gene: 4. The CDR3 loop spans 14 amino acids. CDR3 nucleotides: TGTGCCACCGGACTAGCGGGAGTGACAGATACGCAGTATTTT. This codes for CATGLAGVTDTQYF.

The chain uses TRBV5-1 and TRBJ2-5; no clear D gene. This CDR3 spans 14 amino acids. Germline CDR1 SGHRS, CDR2 YFSETQ. Trimming stripped 0 bases from V and 2 bases from J, with 8 bases between. The CDR3 sequence is CASSLAPAQETQYF. The CDR3 DNA reads TGCGCCAGCAGCTTGGCCCCAGCACAAGAGACCCAGTACTTC.

The chain is built from TRBV20-1 and TRBJ1-2; no clear D. Looked up from germline, CDR1 is DFQATT and CDR2 is SNEGSKA (reference sequence). The CDR3 sequence is 13 residues long. Trimming left V 3 bases short and J 3 bases short, with 11 bases between. The CDR3 DNA sequence: TGCAGTGCTAGTTTGTACAGTGACTATGGCTACACCTTC. Translated: CSASLYSDYGYTF.

The CDR3 loop reads CASSLWTGTEAFF. The CDR3 DNA reads TGTGCCAGCAGCTTGTGGACAGGCACTGAAGCTTTCTTT. The chain uses TRBV5-5 and TRBJ1-1; 7 positions match TRBD1. V was clipped by 1 base and J by 4 bases; unmatched bases: 1. The CDR3 is 13 amino acids. In germline, CDR1 is SGHKS, CDR2 YYEKEE (reference sequence).

A few counts support this clone. The rearrangement links TRBV19 to TRBJ1-1; D is uncertain. V gave up 5 bases and J gave up 5 bases, with 12 bases separating them. From germline, CDR1 is LNHDA and CDR2 SQIVND (reference sequence). This CDR3 has 13 amino acids. The CDR3 nucleotides are TGTGCCAGTAGTCCCCACGGTGGTACTGAAGCTTTCTTT. It is translated as CASSPHGGTEAFF.

The chain employs TRBV5-1 and TRBJ2-7; D unresolved. From germline, CDR1 is SGHRS and CDR2 YFSETQ. V lost 4 bases to trimming and J lost 1 base, with 12 bases between them. The length of the CDR3 is 14 residues. The CDR3 DNA sequence: TGCGCCAGCAGCAGGGTGGGTTCTTCCTACGAGCAGTACTTC. Encoded protein: CASSRVGSSYEQYF.

The rearrangement uses TRBV6-2 or TRBV6-3 and TRBJ1-6; D is undetermined. Germline CDR1 and CDR2: MNHEY and SVGEGT. The CDR3 spans 18 residues. Trimming removed 0 bases at V and 7 bases at J, with 19 bases between. For the CDR3, the DNA is TGTGCCAGCAGTTACTCGATGCGGGAGAGGTCCCTAAATTCACCCCTCCACTTT. This sequence encodes CASSYSMRERSLNSPLHF.

The rearrangement joins TRBV28 to TRBJ1-5, with D hard to call. The germline CDR1 and CDR2 sequences are MDHEN and SYDVKM. This CDR3 is built from 18 residues. Trimming took off 7 bases at V and 4 bases at J, with 26 bases between the two ends. The CDR3 loop reads CASTLNPRKAGNNQPQHF. In DNA, the CDR3 is TGTGCCAGCACTCTAAACCCCCGAAAAGCCGGCAATAATCAGCCCCAGCATTTT.

This clone has only one observation. This chain connects TRBV2 to TRBJ1-5; 7 nucleotides agree with TRBD1. The V gene end was trimmed by 2 bases and the J gene end by 1 base; junction bases not matched to a gene: 5. Looked up from germline, CDR1 is SNHLY and CDR2 is FYNNEI. The CDR3 runs to 16 residues. The DNA of the CDR3 is TGTGCCAGCAGTGAAAGGCAGGGGGGAAGCAATCAGCCCCAGCATTTT. This encodes CASSERQGGSNQPQHF.

The chain couples TRBV18 to TRBJ1-1; TRBD1 is a possible D gene (5 bases). This CDR3 spans 15 amino acids. Germline CDR1 reads KGHSH; CDR2 reads LQKENI. V was cut by 1 base and J by 0 bases, with 9 bases left in between. The CDR3 DNA reads as TGTGCCAGCTCACCACGAACAGGCCTGAACACTGAAGCTTTCTTT. This sequence encodes CASSPRTGLNTEAFF.